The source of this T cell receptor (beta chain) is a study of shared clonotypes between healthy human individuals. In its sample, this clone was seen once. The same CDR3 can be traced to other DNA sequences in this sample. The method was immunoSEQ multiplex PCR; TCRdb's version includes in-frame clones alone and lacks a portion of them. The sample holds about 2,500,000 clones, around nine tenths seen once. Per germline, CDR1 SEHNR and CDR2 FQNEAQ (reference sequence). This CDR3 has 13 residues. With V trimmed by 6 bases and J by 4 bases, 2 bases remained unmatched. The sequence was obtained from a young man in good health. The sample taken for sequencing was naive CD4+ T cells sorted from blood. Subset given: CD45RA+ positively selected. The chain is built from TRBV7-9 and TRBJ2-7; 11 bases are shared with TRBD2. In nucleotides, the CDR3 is TGTGCCAGCAGTCTAGCGGGGGGATACGAGCAGTACTTC. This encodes CASSLAGGYEQYF.